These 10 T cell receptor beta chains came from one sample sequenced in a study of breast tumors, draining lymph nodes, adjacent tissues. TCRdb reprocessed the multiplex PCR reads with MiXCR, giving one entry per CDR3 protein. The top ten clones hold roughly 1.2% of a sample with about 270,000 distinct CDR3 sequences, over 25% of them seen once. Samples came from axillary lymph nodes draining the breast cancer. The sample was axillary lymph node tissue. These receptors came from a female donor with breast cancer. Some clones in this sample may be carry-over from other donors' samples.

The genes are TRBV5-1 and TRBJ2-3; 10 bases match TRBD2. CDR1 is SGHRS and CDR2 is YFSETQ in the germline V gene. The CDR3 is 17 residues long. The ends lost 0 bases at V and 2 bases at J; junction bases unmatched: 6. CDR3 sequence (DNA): TGCGCCAGCAGCTTGGAACTAGCGGGAACCTACACAGATACGCAGTATTTT. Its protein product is CASSLELAGTYTDTQYF.

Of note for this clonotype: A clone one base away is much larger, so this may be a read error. The CDR3 is CASSPPKERKPYNEQLF. As DNA, the CDR3 is TGTGCCAGCAGCCCGCCGAAGGAGCGGAAACCCTACAATGAGCAGCTCTTC. The chain employs TRBV14 and TRBJ2-1; D is perhaps TRBD2 (5 bases). This CDR3 spans 17 amino acids. Germline assignment: CDR1 SGHDN and CDR2 FVKESK.

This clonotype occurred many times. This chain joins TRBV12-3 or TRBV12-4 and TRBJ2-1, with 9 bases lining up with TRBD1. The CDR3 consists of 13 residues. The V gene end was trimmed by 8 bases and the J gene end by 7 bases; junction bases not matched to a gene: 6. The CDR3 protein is CASQRQGGNEQFF. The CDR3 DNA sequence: TGTGCCAGCCAACGACAGGGGGGGAATGAGCAGTTCTTC.

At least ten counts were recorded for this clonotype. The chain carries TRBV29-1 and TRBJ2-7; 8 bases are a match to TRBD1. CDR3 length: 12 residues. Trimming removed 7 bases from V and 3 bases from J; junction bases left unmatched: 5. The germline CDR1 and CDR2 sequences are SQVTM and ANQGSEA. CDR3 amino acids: CSAGQGDYEQYF. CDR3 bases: TGCAGCGCAGGACAGGGAGACTACGAGCAGTACTTC.

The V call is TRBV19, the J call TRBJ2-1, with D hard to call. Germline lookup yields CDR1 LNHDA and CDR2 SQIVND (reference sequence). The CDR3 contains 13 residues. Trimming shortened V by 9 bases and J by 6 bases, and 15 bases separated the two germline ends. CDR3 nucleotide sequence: TGTGCCAGCAGTTTATACGGGTCCAATGAGCAGTTCTTC. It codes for CASSLYGSNEQFF.

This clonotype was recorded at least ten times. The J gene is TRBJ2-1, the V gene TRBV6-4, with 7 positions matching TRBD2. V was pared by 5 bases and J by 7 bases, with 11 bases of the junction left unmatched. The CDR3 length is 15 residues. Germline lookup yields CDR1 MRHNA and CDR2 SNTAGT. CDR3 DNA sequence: TGTGCCAGCAGTAAAACTAGCGCCCCGCAGAATGAGCAGTTCTTC. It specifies CASSKTSAPQNEQFF.

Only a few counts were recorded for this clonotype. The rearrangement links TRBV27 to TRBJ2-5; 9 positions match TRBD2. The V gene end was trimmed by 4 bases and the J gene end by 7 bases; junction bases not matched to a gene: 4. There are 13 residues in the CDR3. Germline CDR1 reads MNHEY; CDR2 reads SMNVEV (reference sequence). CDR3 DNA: TGTGCCAGCAGTTCACTAGCGGGTGGGACCCAGTACTTC. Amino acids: CASSSLAGGTQYF.

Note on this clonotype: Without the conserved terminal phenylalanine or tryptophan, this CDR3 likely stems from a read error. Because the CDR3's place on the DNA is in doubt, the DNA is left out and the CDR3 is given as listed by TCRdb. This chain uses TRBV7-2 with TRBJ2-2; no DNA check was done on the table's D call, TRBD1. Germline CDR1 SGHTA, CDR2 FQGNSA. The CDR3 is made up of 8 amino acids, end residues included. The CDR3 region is CASSQFGT.

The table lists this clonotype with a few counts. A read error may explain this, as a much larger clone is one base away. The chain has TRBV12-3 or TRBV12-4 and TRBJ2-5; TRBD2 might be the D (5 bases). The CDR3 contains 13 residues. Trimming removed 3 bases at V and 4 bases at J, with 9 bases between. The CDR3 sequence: CASSFARGETQYF. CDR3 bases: TGTGCCAGCAGTTTCGCCCGGGGAGAGACCCAGTACTTC.

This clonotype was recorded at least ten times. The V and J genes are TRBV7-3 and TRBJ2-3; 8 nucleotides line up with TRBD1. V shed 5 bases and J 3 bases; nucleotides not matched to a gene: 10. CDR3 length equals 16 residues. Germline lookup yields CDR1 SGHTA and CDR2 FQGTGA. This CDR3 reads CASSQLDREVTDTQYF. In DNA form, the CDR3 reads TGTGCCAGCAGCCAATTGGACAGGGAAGTTACAGATACGCAGTATTTT.